This TCR beta chain is drawn from a study of cytomegalovirus exposure and HLA in healthy donors. In the study overall: An analysis done earlier identified 117 million unique TCR beta sequences from roughly 190 million T cells.

Findings of the study overall: CMV antigen specificity was confirmed in vitro for three CMV-associated chains. The productive fraction for most TCR beta V segments was about 87% or about 30% in an earlier analysis.

Primers for the PCR totalled 60 Vbeta and 13 Jbeta. Profiled with immunoSEQ multiplex PCR; TCRdb holds only in-frame clones, not every one. This sample yields about 90,000 clones, of which over 55% are seen a single time; about 22% belongs to the top ten. J lost 4 bases, V lost 5 bases, and 7 bases had no gene match. The CDR3 spans 14 residues. CDR1 is SGHTA, CDR2 FQGNSA, per germline. About this clone: Its antigen is not identified.

Material for sequencing was PBMCs. The sequence derives from a woman in her forties or fifties in good health and CMV-seropositive. The V call is TRBV7-2, the J call TRBJ2-7, with 8 bases that match TRBD1. The CDR3 nucleotides read TGTGCCAGCAGCCTGCGACAGGGGTGGTACGAGCAGTACTTC. Its protein is CASSLRQGWYEQYF.